The clone carrying this TCR beta chain has a handful of counts. Original methodology: Amplification with reference gene primers provided the estimates of nucleated cell counts. The table came from immunoSEQ multiplex PCR; TCRdb's copy has only in-frame clones and leaves some out. Clone size and V and J calls were adopted from that table, with D and trimming inferred from the DNA. The sample includes approximately 37,000 clones, 87% of them seen just once. The entry originates in a study of blood T cell repertoires in COVID-19. Germline V gives CDR1 SGHTS, CDR2 YDEGEE. The CDR3 is made up of 13 amino acids. Trimming removed 0 bases at V and 8 bases at J, with 11 bases between.

Material for sequencing was peripheral blood. The chain joins TRBV5-8 to TRBJ1-2; tentatively, D is TRBD1 (5 bases). The sequence was collected from an elderly man with active COVID-19. This CDR3 is CASSLDRIDGYTF. CDR3 DNA: TGTGCCAGCAGCTTGGACAGGATCGACGGCTACACCTTC.